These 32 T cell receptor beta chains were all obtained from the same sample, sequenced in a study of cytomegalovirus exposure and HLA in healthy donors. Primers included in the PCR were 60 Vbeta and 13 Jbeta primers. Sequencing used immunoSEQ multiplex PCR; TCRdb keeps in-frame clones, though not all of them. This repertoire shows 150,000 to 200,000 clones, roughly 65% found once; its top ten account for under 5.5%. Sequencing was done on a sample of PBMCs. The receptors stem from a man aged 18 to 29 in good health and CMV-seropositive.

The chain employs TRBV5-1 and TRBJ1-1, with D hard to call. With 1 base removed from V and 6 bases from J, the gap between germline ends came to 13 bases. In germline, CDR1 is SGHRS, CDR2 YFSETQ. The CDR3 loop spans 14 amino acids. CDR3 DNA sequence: TGCGCCAGCAGCTTGAGGCGGGGAGAGGCTGAAGCTTTCTTT. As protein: CASSLRRGEAEAFF.

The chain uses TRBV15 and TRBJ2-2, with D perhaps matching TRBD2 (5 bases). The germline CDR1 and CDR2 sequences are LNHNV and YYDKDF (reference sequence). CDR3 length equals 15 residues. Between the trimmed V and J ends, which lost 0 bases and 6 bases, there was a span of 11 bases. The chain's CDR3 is CATSRERVGPGELFF. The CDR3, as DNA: TGTGCCACCAGCAGAGAGAGGGTAGGGCCCGGGGAGCTGTTTTTT.

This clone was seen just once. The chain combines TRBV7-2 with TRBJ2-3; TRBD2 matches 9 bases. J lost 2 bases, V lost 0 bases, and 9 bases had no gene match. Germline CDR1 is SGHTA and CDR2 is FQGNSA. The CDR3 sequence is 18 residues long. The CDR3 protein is CASSLAGIGGGATDTQYF. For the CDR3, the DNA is TGTGCCAGCAGCTTAGCGGGAATCGGCGGGGGGGCCACAGATACGCAGTATTTT.

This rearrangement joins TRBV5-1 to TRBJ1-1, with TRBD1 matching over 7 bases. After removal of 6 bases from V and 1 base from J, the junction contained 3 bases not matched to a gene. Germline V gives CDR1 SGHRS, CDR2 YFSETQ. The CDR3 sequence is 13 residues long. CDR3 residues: CASNGDRNTEAFF. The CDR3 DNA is TGCGCCAGCAATGGGGACAGGAACACTGAAGCTTTCTTT.

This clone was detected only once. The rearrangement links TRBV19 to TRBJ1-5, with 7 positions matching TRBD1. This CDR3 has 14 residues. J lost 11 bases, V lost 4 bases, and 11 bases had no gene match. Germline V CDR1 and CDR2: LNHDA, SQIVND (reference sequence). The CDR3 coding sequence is TGTGCCAGTAGTAGGGACAGATGGAATGGAGCCCAGCATTTT. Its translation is CASSRDRWNGAQHF.

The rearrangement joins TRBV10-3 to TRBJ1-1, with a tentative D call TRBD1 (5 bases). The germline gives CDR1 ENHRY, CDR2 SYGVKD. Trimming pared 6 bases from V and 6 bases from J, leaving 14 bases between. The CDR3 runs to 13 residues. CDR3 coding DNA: TGTGCCATCAGGGGGCAAACTCCCCCTGAAGCTTTCTTT. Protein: CAIRGQTPPEAFF.

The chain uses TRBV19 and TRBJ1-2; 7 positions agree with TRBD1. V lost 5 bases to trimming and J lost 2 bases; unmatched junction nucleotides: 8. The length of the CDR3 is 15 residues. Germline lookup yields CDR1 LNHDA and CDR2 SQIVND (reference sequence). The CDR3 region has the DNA TGTGCCAGTAGTCTCACCGACAGGGAAAACTATGGCTACACCTTC. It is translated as CASSLTDRENYGYTF.

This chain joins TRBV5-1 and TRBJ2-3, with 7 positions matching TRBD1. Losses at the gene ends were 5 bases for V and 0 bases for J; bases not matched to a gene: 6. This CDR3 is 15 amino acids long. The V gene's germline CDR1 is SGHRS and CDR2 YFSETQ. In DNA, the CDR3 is TGCGCCAGCAGACAGGGGACCGTTAGCACAGATACGCAGTATTTT. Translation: CASRQGTVSTDTQYF.

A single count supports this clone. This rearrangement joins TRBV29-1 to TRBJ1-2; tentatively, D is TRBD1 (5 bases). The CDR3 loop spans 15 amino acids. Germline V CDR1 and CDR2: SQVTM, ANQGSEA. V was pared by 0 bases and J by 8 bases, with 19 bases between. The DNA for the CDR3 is TGCAGCGTTGAAGATCTGGCAGGGAAGTTCCACGGCTACACCTTC. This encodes CSVEDLAGKFHGYTF.

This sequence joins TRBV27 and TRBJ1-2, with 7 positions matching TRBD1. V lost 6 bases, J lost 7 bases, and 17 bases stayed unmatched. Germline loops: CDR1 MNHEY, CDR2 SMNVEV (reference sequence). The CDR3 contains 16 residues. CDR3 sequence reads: CASRVNRGRAPSGYTF. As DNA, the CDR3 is TGTGCCAGCAGAGTAAATAGGGGGCGGGCTCCTTCTGGCTACACCTTC.

CDR3 DNA: TGTGCCAGCAGCAAAAAGGGACAGGAGAGTGAAGCTTTCTTT. It encodes CASSKKGQESEAFF. V gene TRBV7-8 combines with J gene TRBJ1-1, with 8 bases aligning to TRBD1. Germline V gene sequence: CDR1 SGHVS, CDR2 FQNEAQ. V shed 5 bases and J 7 bases; nucleotides not matched to a gene: 9. The CDR3 has 14 amino acids.

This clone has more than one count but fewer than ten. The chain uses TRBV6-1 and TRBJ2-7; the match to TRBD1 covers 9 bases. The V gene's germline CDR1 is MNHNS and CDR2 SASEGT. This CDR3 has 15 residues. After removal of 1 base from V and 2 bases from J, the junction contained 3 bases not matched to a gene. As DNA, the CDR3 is TGTGCCAGCAGTGAAGGGGGGACAGGGCCCTACGAGCAGTACGTC. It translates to CASSEGGTGPYEQYV.

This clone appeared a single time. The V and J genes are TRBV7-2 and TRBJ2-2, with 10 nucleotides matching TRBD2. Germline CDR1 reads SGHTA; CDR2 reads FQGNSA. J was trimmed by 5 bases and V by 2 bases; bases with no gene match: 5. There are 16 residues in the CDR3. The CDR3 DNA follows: TGTGCCAGCAGCTTATATTTTAGCGGGGGGACCGGGGAGCTGTTTTTT. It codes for CASSLYFSGGTGELFF. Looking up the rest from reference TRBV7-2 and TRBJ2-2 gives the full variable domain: GAGVSQSPSNKVTEKGKDVELRCDPISGHTALYWYRQSLGQGLEFLIYFQGNSAPDKSGLPSDRFSAERTGGSVSTLTIQRTQQEDSAVYLCASSLYFSGGTGELFFGEGSRLTVL.

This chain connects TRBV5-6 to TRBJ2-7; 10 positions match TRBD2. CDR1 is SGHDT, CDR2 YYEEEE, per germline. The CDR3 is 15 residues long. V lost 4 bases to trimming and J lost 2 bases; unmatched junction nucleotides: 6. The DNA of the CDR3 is TGTGCCAGCAGCCCGGGACTAGCGCAACCCTACGAGCAGTACGTC. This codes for CASSPGLAQPYEQYV.

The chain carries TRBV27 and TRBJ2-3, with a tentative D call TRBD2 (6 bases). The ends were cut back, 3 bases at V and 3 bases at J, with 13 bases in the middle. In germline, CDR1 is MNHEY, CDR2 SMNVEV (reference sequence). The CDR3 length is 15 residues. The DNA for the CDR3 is TGTGCCAGCAGTTTCGGGACTGGGGGGACAGATACGCAGTATTTT. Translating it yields CASSFGTGGTDTQYF.

The CDR3 bases are TGTGCCAGCAGCGATCGAGACAGGGAGAAACACACAGATACGCAGTATTTT. It encodes CASSDRDREKHTDTQYF. The chain joins TRBV25-1 to TRBJ2-3; 7 bases align to TRBD1. Germline values: CDR1 MGHDK, CDR2 SYGVNS. The V gene end was trimmed by 6 bases and the J gene end by 2 bases; junction bases not matched to a gene: 14. This CDR3 spans 17 amino acids.

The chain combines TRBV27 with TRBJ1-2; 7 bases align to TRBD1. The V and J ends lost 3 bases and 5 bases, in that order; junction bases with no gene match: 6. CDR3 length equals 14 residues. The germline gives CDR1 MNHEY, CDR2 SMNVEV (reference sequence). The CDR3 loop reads CASSFTGTEYGYTF. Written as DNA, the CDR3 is TGTGCCAGCAGTTTTACCGGGACAGAATATGGCTACACCTTC.

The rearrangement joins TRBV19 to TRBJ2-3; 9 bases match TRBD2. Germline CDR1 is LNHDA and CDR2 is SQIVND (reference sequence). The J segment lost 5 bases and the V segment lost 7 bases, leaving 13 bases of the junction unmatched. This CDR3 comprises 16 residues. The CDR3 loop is CASNRVGRGGGDTQYF. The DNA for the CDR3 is TGTGCCAGTAATCGAGTGGGGCGGGGGGGCGGAGATACGCAGTATTTT.

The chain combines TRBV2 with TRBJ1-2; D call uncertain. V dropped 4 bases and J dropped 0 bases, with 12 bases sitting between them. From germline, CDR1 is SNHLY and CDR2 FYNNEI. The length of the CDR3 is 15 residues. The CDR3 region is CASSGAGKANYGYTF. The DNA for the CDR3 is TGTGCCAGCAGTGGGGCAGGCAAAGCTAACTATGGCTACACCTTC.

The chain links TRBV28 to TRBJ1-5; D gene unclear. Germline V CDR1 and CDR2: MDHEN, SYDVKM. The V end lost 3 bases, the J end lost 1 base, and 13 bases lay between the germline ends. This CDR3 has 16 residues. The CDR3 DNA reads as TGTGCCAGCAGTTTCATACGGACTCGGAGCAATCAGCCCCAGCATTTT. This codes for CASSFIRTRSNQPQHF.

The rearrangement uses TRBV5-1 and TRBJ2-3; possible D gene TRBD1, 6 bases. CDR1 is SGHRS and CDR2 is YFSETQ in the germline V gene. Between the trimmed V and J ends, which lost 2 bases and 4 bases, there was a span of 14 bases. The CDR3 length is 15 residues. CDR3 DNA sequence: TGCGCCAGCAGCTTAGGGGGTAAATCAGCAGATACGCAGTATTTT. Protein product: CASSLGGKSADTQYF.

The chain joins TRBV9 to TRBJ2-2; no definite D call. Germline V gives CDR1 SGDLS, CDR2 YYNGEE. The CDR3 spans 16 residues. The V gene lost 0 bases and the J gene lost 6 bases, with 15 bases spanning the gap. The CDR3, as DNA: TGTGCCAGCAGCGTAGGCCCCCCCGTCGTAGCCGGGGAGCTGTTTTTT. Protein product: CASSVGPPVVAGELFF.

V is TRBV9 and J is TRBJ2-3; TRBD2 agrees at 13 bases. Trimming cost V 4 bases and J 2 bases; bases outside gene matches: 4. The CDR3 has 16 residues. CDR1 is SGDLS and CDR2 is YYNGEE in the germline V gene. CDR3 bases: TGTGCCAGCAGCCCGGGACTAGCGGGGCTCACAGATACGCAGTATTTT. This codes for CASSPGLAGLTDTQYF.

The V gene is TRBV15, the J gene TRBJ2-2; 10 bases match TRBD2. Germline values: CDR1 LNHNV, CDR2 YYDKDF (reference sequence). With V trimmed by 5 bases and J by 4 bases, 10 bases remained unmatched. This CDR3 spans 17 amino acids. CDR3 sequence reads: CATSRRYSGGPTGELFF. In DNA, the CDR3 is TGTGCCACCAGCCGCAGGTATAGCGGGGGGCCCACCGGGGAGCTGTTTTTT.

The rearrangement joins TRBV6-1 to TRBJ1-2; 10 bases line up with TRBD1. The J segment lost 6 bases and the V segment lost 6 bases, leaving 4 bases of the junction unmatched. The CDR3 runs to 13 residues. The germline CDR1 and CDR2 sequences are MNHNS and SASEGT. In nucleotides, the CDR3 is TGTGCCAGCAGGACCGGACAGGGGGATGGCTACACCTTC. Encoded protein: CASRTGQGDGYTF.

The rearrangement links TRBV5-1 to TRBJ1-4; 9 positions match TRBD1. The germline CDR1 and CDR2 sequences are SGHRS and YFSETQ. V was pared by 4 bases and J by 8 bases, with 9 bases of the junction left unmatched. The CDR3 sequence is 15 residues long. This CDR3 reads CASSGGQGREEKLFF. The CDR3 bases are TGCGCCAGCAGCGGCGGACAGGGGAGGGAAGAAAAACTGTTTTTT.

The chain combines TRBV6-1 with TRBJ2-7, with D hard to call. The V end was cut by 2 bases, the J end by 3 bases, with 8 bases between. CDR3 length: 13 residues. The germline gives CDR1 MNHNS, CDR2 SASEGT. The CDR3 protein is CASSETPDYEQYV. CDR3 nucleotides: TGTGCCAGCAGTGAAACCCCCGACTACGAGCAGTACGTC.

The CDR3 here is CASSFPGQELNTEAFF. The CDR3, as DNA: TGTGCCAGCAGTTTCCCAGGACAGGAACTGAACACTGAAGCTTTCTTT. The V gene is TRBV28, the J gene TRBJ1-1, with TRBD1 identical over 7 bases. Germline CDR1 MDHEN, CDR2 SYDVKM. The CDR3 is 16 residues long. The V segment lost 3 bases and the J segment 0 bases; nucleotides outside the gene matches: 7.

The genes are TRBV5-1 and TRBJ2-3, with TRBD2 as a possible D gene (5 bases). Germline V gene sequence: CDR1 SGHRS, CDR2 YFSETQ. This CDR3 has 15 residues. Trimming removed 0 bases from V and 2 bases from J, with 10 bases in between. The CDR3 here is CASSLETGITDTQYF. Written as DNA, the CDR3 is TGCGCCAGCAGCTTGGAAACGGGAATCACAGATACGCAGTATTTT.

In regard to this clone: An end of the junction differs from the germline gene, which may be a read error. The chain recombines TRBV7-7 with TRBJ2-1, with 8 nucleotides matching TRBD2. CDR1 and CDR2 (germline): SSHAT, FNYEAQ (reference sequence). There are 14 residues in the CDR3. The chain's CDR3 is CASSISGRNNEQFF. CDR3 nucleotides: TGTGCTAGCAGTATCAGCGGGAGAAACAATGAGCAGTTCTTC.

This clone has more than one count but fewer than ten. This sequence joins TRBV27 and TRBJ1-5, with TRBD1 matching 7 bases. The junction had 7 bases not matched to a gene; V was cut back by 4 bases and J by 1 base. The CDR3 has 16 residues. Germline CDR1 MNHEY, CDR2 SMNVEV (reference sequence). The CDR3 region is CASSSDRSGSNQPQHF. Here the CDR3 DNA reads TGTGCCAGCAGTTCGGACAGGTCGGGCAGCAATCAGCCCCAGCATTTT.

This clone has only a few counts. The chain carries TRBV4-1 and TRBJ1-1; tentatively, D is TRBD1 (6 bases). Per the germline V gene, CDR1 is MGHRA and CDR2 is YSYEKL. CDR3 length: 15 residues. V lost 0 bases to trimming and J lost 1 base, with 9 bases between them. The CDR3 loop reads CASSQDGGANTEAFF. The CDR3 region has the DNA TGCGCCAGCAGCCAAGATGGGGGGGCGAACACTGAAGCTTTCTTT.